Presented here are 21 T cell receptor beta chains from one specimen sequenced in a study of cytomegalovirus exposure and HLA in healthy donors. Primers: 60 Vbeta forward and 13 Jbeta reverse. Data came from immunoSEQ multiplex PCR; TCRdb stores just in-frame clones and leaves some out. In all, the sample yields approximately 52,000 clones. Material: PBMCs. The receptors shown here come from an older woman in good health and CMV-seropositive.

The V and J genes are TRBV18 and TRBJ1-5, with D maybe TRBD1 (5 bases). Germline assignment: CDR1 KGHSH and CDR2 LQKENI. This CDR3 has 15 residues. V gave up 0 bases and J gave up 3 bases, with 9 bases separating them. CDR3 sequence reads: CASSPPGGSNQPQHF. CDR3 in DNA: TGTGCCAGCTCACCACCGGGGGGTTCCAATCAGCCCCAGCATTTT.

J is TRBJ1-2 and V is TRBV6-6; 9 bases line up with TRBD1. The CDR3 has 15 residues. Germline CDR1 is MNHNY and CDR2 is SVGAGI (reference sequence). V lost 2 bases and J lost 6; bases outside the gene matches: 7. DNA of the CDR3: TGTGCCAGCAGTTACACTCCGGGACAGGGCAATGGCTACACCTTC. It translates to CASSYTPGQGNGYTF.

This chain uses TRBV7-8 with TRBJ1-5; a possible D gene is TRBD1 (5 bases). There are 17 residues in the CDR3. Deletions cut 2 bases from V and 6 bases from J, with 20 bases between. Germline CDR1 SGHVS, CDR2 FQNEAQ. The CDR3 coding sequence is TGTGCCAGCAGCTTATTAGGAGGACCCGTCGGGGGTCAGCCCCAGCATTTT. It translates to CASSLLGGPVGGQPQHF.

The chain has TRBV6-1 and TRBJ1-3, with D tentatively TRBD1 (5 bases). CDR1 is MNHNS and CDR2 is SASEGT in the germline V gene. V gave up 2 bases and J gave up 4 bases, with 9 bases separating them. The CDR3 runs to 14 residues. For the CDR3, the DNA is TGTGCCAGCAGTGAAAGGGGTCTGGGAAACACCATATATTTT. The encoded protein is CASSERGLGNTIYF.

The chain links TRBV4-1 to TRBJ1-1; 9 bases line up with TRBD1. This CDR3 contains 15 residues. The germline CDR1 and CDR2 sequences are MGHRA and YSYEKL. The V gene end was trimmed by 4 bases and the J gene end by 0 bases; junction bases not matched to a gene: 3. The CDR3 reads CASSLTGGMNTEAFF. The DNA of the CDR3 is TGCGCCAGCAGCCTGACAGGGGGTATGAACACTGAAGCTTTCTTT.

This rearrangement joins TRBV18 to TRBJ2-7; unclear D gene. CDR1 KGHSH and CDR2 LQKENI come from the germline V gene. This CDR3 contains 14 residues. The germline V and J ends were trimmed by 1 base and 0 bases, with 7 bases remaining between them. Written as DNA, the CDR3 is TGTGCCAGCTCACCACAGCACAGCTCCTACGAGCAGTACTTC. Its protein is CASSPQHSSYEQYF.

This chain joins TRBV12-5 and TRBJ2-5, with D possibly TRBD2 on 7 matching bases. Germline CDR1 reads LGHNT; CDR2 reads FRNRAP. This CDR3 has 15 residues. Trimming removed 5 bases at V and 4 bases at J, with 17 bases between. The CDR3 loop is CASGLEGGRAETQYF. The CDR3 bases are TGTGCTAGTGGTCTAGAGGGGGGGCGGGCAGAGACCCAGTACTTC.

The CDR3 reads CASSQPTGYGNTIYF. CDR3 nucleotides: TGTGCCAGCAGCCAACCGACAGGGTACGGAAACACCATATATTTT. The V gene is TRBV14, the J gene TRBJ1-3, with 7 nucleotides matching TRBD1. The CDR3 totals 15 residues. V lost 2 bases to trimming and J lost 4 bases; unmatched junction nucleotides: 5. Germline CDR1 SGHDN, CDR2 FVKESK.

The CDR3 spells CASSYGGNAYGYTF. CDR3 sequence (DNA): TGTGCCAGCAGTTACGGGGGGAACGCCTATGGCTACACCTTC. This rearrangement joins TRBV6-5 to TRBJ1-2; maybe TRBD1 (5 bases). The germline V gene has CDR1 MNHEY and CDR2 SVGAGI. The CDR3 is 14 amino acids. The V and J ends lost 2 bases and 4 bases respectively, with 11 bases between them.

The J gene is TRBJ1-6, the V gene TRBV7-2; D not resolved. The V end lost 3 bases, the J end lost 7 bases, and 10 bases lay between the germline ends. Germline CDR1 is SGHTA and CDR2 is FQGNSA. The CDR3 totals 14 residues. The chain's CDR3 is CASSFLNENSPLHF. The CDR3 DNA reads TGTGCCAGCAGCTTTTTAAACGAGAATTCACCCCTCCACTTT.

The gene calls are TRBV28 and TRBJ1-5; 7 bases align to TRBD1. The CDR3 runs 14 residues. Germline CDR1 is MDHEN and CDR2 is SYDVKM. Unmatched junction bases numbered 4, after V lost 2 bases and J lost 6 bases. In nucleotides, the CDR3 is TGTGCCAGCAGTTTACTGACAGGGCCTCAGCCCCAGCATTTT. Its protein product is CASSLLTGPQPQHF.

J is TRBJ2-7 and V is TRBV14; D gene unclear. CDR1 is SGHDN and CDR2 is FVKESK in the germline V gene. V was trimmed by 3 bases and J by 3 bases, leaving 9 bases between them. The CDR3 sequence is 13 residues long. The CDR3: CASSQVGGYEQYF. The CDR3 DNA sequence: TGTGCCAGCAGCCAGGTTGGCGGCTACGAGCAGTACTTC.

This rearrangement joins TRBV4-1 to TRBJ1-1; 7 bases are a match to TRBD1. Germline values: CDR1 MGHRA, CDR2 YSYEKL. The trim removed 0 bases at V and 6 bases at J, leaving 7 bases unmatched. The CDR3 has 15 residues. The CDR3 DNA follows: TGCGCCAGCAGCCAAGAAGGGGGCGCGAGGTCTGAAGCTTTCTTT. It is translated as CASSQEGGARSEAFF.

This chain joins TRBV5-6 and TRBJ2-2; D unresolved. Germline CDR1 and CDR2: SGHDT and YYEEEE. V lost 3 bases and J 3 bases, leaving 15 bases between the germline ends. This CDR3 is 16 amino acids long. CDR3 protein: CASSSHLGVDTGELFF. The CDR3 nucleotides read TGTGCCAGCAGCTCACATCTAGGTGTCGACACCGGGGAGCTGTTTTTT.

The J gene is TRBJ2-7, the V gene TRBV5-8; TRBD2 matches 7 bases. The trim removed 3 bases at V and 2 bases at J, leaving 5 bases unmatched. The CDR3 has 14 residues. The germline CDR1 and CDR2 sequences are SGHTS and YDEGEE. CDR3 nucleotide sequence: TGTGCCAGCAGCTACTGGGGGGGTCCCTACGAGCAGTACTTC. This codes for CASSYWGGPYEQYF.

The chain joins TRBV5-1 to TRBJ2-2, with D possibly matching TRBD1 (6 bases). The CDR3 is 15 residues long. V dropped 4 bases and J dropped 2 bases, with 12 bases sitting between them. Germline CDR1 and CDR2: SGHRS and YFSETQ. The CDR3 protein is CASSLRQDNTGELFF. The CDR3 coding sequence is TGCGCCAGCAGCCTGCGACAGGATAACACCGGGGAGCTGTTTTTT. Full variable domain (outside the CDR3, taken from reference TRBV5-1 and TRBJ2-2): KAGVTQTPRYLIKTRGQQVTLSCSPISGHRSVSWYQQTPGQGLQFLFEYFSETQRNKGNFPGRFSGRQFSNSRSEMNVSTLELGDSALYLCASSLRQDNTGELFFGEGSRLTVL.

This chain joins TRBV29-1 and TRBJ1-2; 8 bases fit TRBD1. Germline CDR1 is SQVTM and CDR2 is ANQGSEA. The V segment lost 6 bases and the J segment 6 bases; nucleotides outside the gene matches: 12. The CDR3 consists of 14 residues. The CDR3 here is CSVPPEQGADGYTF. The CDR3 DNA follows: TGCAGCGTGCCCCCCGAGCAGGGGGCGGATGGCTACACCTTC. The variable domain in full, with the rest retrieved from reference TRBV29-1 and TRBJ1-2, is SAVISQKPSRDICQRGTSLTIQCQVDSQVTMMFWYRQQPGQSLTLIATANQGSEATYESGFVIDKFPISRPNLTFSTLTVSNMSPEDSSIYLCSVPPEQGADGYTFGSGTRLTVV.

J is TRBJ1-3 and V is TRBV6-6; 10 bases are a match to TRBD1. CDR3 length equals 15 residues. With 6 bases clipped from V and 0 bases from J, the junction kept 2 bases outside the gene matches. CDR1 and CDR2 from the germline V gene are MNHNY and SVGAGI (reference sequence). The CDR3 sequence is CASRGQGHSGNTIYF. The CDR3 DNA is TGTGCCAGCAGGGGACAGGGGCACTCTGGAAACACCATATATTTT.

The chain combines TRBV27 with TRBJ2-5; a weak D match, TRBD2 (5 bases). The V gene lost 5 bases and the J gene lost 5 bases, with 18 bases spanning the gap. Germline CDR1 and CDR2: MNHEY and SMNVEV (reference sequence). The CDR3 is 15 residues long. The CDR3 here is CASSRDSAGMETQYF. The DNA for the CDR3 is TGTGCCAGCAGTCGCGACTCGGCCGGGATGGAGACCCAGTACTTC.

The gene calls are TRBV7-9 and TRBJ2-5; 9 bases match TRBD2. V lost 5 bases, J lost 1 base, and 8 bases stayed unmatched. The CDR3 is 16 residues long. Germline V gene sequence: CDR1 SEHNR, CDR2 FQNEAQ (reference sequence). For the CDR3, the DNA is TGTGCCAGCAGCACGACTAGCGGACCTCCCCAAGAGACCCAGTACTTC. This translates into CASSTTSGPPQETQYF. Full variable domain (remainder filled in from reference TRBV7-9 and TRBJ2-5): DTGVSQNPRHKITKRGQNVTFRCDPISEHNRLYWYRQTLGQGPEFLTYFQNEAQLEKSRLLSDRFSAERPKGSFSTLEIQRTEQGDSAMYLCASSTTSGPPQETQYFGPGTRLLVL.

V gene TRBV25-1 combines with J gene TRBJ1-1; TRBD1 matches at 7 bases. V shed 4 bases, J shed 4 bases, and the junction held 9 bases outside the gene matches. This CDR3 comprises 15 residues. Germline assignment: CDR1 MGHDK and CDR2 SYGVNS. The CDR3 DNA reads TGTGCCAGCAGTGTCGTGACAGGGATTTCCACTGAAGCTTTCTTT. This sequence encodes CASSVVTGISTEAFF.